This T cell receptor beta chain was identified in a study of T cells after somatic rescue of genetic block. Germline loops: CDR1 SGHNT, CDR2 YYREEE (reference sequence). Trimming at V came to 4 bases and at J to 6 bases, leaving 10 bases not matched to a gene. The CDR3 consists of 16 residues. TCRdb keeps only in-frame clones here, not all; method: immunoSEQ multiplex PCR. The table shows about 72,000 clones, with approximately 90% occurring only once. Input material: peripheral blood mononuclear cells (PBMCs). This chain joins TRBV5-4 and TRBJ2-1; TRBD2 aligns across 10 bases. This clonotype was obtained from a man aged 25-45 years. The CDR3 is CASSRNSGGVVNEQFF. The CDR3 DNA reads as TGTGCCAGCAGCCGGAACAGCGGGGGGGTAGTCAATGAGCAGTTCTTC.